These 24 T cell receptor beta chains share one sample of origin, sequenced in a study of CD8+ T cells in alopecia areata. Described treatment: oral pan-JAK inhibitor, 5-10 mg twice daily. It was cDNA, reverse transcribed from extracted RNA, that served as the sequencing template. Sequencing used immunoSEQ multiplex PCR; TCRdb keeps in-frame clones, though not all of them. This sample carries more than 110,000 clones, around 82% of them seen once, and the ten largest clones take around a quarter. Sequenced material: CD8+ T cells sorted from blood, taken at week 4, from a patient treated with tofacitinib. These receptors were obtained from a human donor with alopecia areata.

The V gene is TRBV29-1, the J gene TRBJ2-1, with unresolved D. CDR3 size: 10 residues. The germline V gene has CDR1 SQVTM and CDR2 ANQGSEA. Trimming removed 7 bases from V and 7 bases from J, with 8 bases in between. The CDR3 coding sequence is TGCAGCGCTGGGGAAAATGAGCAGTTCTTC. It codes for CSAGENEQFF.

The DNA for the CDR3 is TGCAGCGTAGCCGACAGGGGTGGGGAGCAGTACTTC. Translation: CSVADRGGEQYF. The chain uses TRBV29-1 and TRBJ2-5; 8 positions match TRBD1. The CDR3 consists of 12 residues. Trimming cost V 6 bases and J 11 bases; bases outside gene matches: 11. Germline assignment: CDR1 SQVTM and CDR2 ANQGSEA. Using reference TRBV29-1 and TRBJ2-5 for the parts outside the CDR3, the full variable domain is SAVISQKPSRDICQRGTSLTIQCQVDSQVTMMFWYRQQPGQSLTLIATANQGSEATYESGFVIDKFPISRPNLTFSTLTVSNMSPEDSSIYLCSVADRGGEQYFGPGTRLLVL.

The CDR3 is CASSIAGPSYEQYF. The CDR3 nucleotides are TGTGCCAGTAGTATCGCGGGGCCCTCCTACGAGCAGTACTTC. The gene calls are TRBV19 and TRBJ2-7; D may be TRBD2 (6 bases). Germline lookup yields CDR1 LNHDA and CDR2 SQIVND (reference sequence). The CDR3 spans 14 residues. V lost 3 bases and J 0 bases, leaving 9 bases between the germline ends.

The chain is built from TRBV6-1 and TRBJ2-4; 10 bases align to TRBD1. CDR1 and CDR2 from the germline V gene are MNHNS and SASEGT. The CDR3 totals 19 residues. Trimming took 4 bases from V and 1 from J; bases not matched to a gene: 13. The CDR3 DNA reads TGTGCCAGCAGTGTTGTTACCGGGACAGGGGCCTTTGCCAAAAACATTCAGTACTTC. Its translation is CASSVVTGTGAFAKNIQYF.

This clone has a handful of counts. The V call is TRBV11-1, the J call TRBJ1-1; no firm D call. Germline lookup yields CDR1 SGHAT and CDR2 FQDESV (reference sequence). V dropped 4 bases and J dropped 0 bases, with 15 bases sitting between them. The CDR3 runs to 16 residues. The DNA for the CDR3 is TGTGCCAGCAGCTCCCGCCCGACGATAATGAACACTGAAGCTTTCTTT. Its protein product is CASSSRPTIMNTEAFF. Complete variable domain (other parts from reference TRBV11-1 and TRBJ1-1): EAEVAQSPRYKITEKSQAVAFWCDPISGHATLYWYRQILGQGPELLVQFQDESVVDDSQLPKDRFSAERLKGVDSTLKIQPAELGDSAMYLCASSSRPTIMNTEAFFGQGTRLTVV.

The CDR3 loop is CASSFLGSDTQYF. The CDR3 DNA reads as TGTGCCAGCAGCTTCCTGGGAAGCGATACGCAGTATTTT. The chain has TRBV7-2 and TRBJ2-3; the D is unclear. Trimming took 3 bases from V and 6 from J, leaving 10 bases between them. The CDR3 consists of 13 residues. Germline CDR1 and CDR2: SGHTA and FQGNSA.

The genes are TRBV4-1 and TRBJ1-1, with 10 bases lining up with TRBD1. Germline V gives CDR1 MGHRA, CDR2 YSYEKL. With V trimmed by 3 bases and J by 1 base, 2 bases remained unmatched. This CDR3 spans 15 amino acids. CDR3 residues: CASSQWDRGNTEAFF. CDR3 nucleotides: TGCGCCAGCAGCCAGTGGGACAGGGGGAACACTGAAGCTTTCTTT.

This clone appeared once. This sequence joins TRBV4-3 and TRBJ1-2; D gene unclear. Per germline, CDR1 LGHNA and CDR2 YSLEER. The CDR3 consists of 14 residues. V was clipped by 4 bases and J by 6 bases, with 15 bases between them. The CDR3 loop is CASSPYNTRNGYTF. CDR3 sequence (DNA): TGCGCCAGCAGCCCTTATAACACGAGGAATGGCTACACCTTC.

The chain joins TRBV7-8 to TRBJ2-7; D not certain. Per the germline V gene, CDR1 is SGHVS and CDR2 is FQNEAQ. V was clipped by 1 base and J by 6 bases, with 13 bases between them. There are 14 residues in the CDR3. CDR3 loop: CASSLEAYSTEQYF. DNA of the CDR3: TGTGCCAGCAGCTTAGAGGCCTATTCTACCGAGCAGTACTTC.

In this sample, this clone turned up once. The V and J genes are TRBV5-6 and TRBJ2-3; possible D gene TRBD1, 5 bases. Germline CDR1 and CDR2: SGHDT and YYEEEE. Trimming removed 1 base from V and 6 bases from J, with 18 bases in between. The CDR3 spans 16 residues. CDR3 coding DNA: TGTGCCAGCAGCTTGATGTCAGGGATGGGGCCGGATACGCAGTATTTT. Translating gives CASSLMSGMGPDTQYF.

Here the CDR3 reads CASSFRGQYEQYF. CDR3 coding DNA: TGTGCCAGCAGCTTCAGGGGGCAGTACGAGCAGTACTTC. The chain joins TRBV11-2 to TRBJ2-7, with 8 bases matching TRBD1. This CDR3 region has 13 residues. Germline V gives CDR1 SGHAT, CDR2 FQNNGV. V shed 3 bases and J 4 bases; nucleotides not matched to a gene: 2.

The chain recombines TRBV5-1 with TRBJ1-1, with 9 bases matching TRBD1. This CDR3 is 14 amino acids long. The V and J ends lost 4 bases and 4 bases, in that order; junction bases with no gene match: 5. Germline lookup yields CDR1 SGHRS and CDR2 YFSETQ. CDR3 amino acids: CASSLGTGTTEAFF. The CDR3 DNA reads TGCGCCAGCAGCCTCGGGACAGGGACCACTGAAGCTTTCTTT.

The V gene is TRBV7-3, the J gene TRBJ1-2; D is perhaps TRBD1 (5 bases). This CDR3 is built from 13 residues. Trimming shortened V by 3 bases and J by 4 bases, and 9 bases separated the two germline ends. Germline V gene lookup returns CDR1 SGHTA and CDR2 FQGTGA. CDR3 residues: CASSLVGAYGYTF. The CDR3 DNA follows: TGTGCCAGCAGCTTGGTAGGGGCCTATGGCTACACCTTC.

V gene TRBV13 combines with J gene TRBJ2-1; TRBD2 matches 8 bases. CDR1 is PRHDT, CDR2 FYEKMQ, per germline (reference sequence). Losses at the gene ends were 5 bases for V and 5 bases for J; bases not matched to a gene: 20. The CDR3 consists of 19 residues. CDR3 sequence: CASSPAGGGHRINDNEQFF. For the CDR3, the DNA is TGTGCCAGCAGCCCGGCCGGGGGGGGACACCGCATTAATGACAATGAGCAGTTCTTC.

V gene TRBV7-8 combines with J gene TRBJ1-4; D might be TRBD1 (5 bases). The CDR3 covers 15 residues. The V end lost 6 bases, the J end lost 8 bases, and 19 bases lay between the germline ends. From germline, CDR1 is SGHVS and CDR2 FQNEAQ. The CDR3 region has the DNA TGTGCCAGCAGGGACACCGGGACTAAGGGGGAAAAACTGTTTTTT. As protein: CASRDTGTKGEKLFF.

The V gene is TRBV5-1, the J gene TRBJ2-3; D not resolved. Trimming pared 0 bases from V and 4 bases from J, leaving 12 bases between. CDR1 SGHRS and CDR2 YFSETQ come from the germline V gene. The CDR3 covers 15 residues. In DNA form, the CDR3 reads TGCGCCAGCAGCTTGGAAGGGTTGGAATCAGATACGCAGTATTTT. It codes for CASSLEGLESDTQYF.

The chain uses TRBV6-6 and TRBJ1-6; 10 bases are a match to TRBD1. The CDR3 is 15 residues long. CDR1 and CDR2 (germline): MNHNY, SVGAGI (reference sequence). V lost 4 bases, J lost 4 bases, and 1 base stayed unmatched. CDR3 residues: CASSLDRGYNSPLHF. The CDR3 nucleotides are TGTGCCAGCAGTTTGGACAGGGGGTATAATTCACCCCTCCACTTT.

V is TRBV29-1 and J is TRBJ2-7; TRBD1 might be the D (5 bases). V was clipped by 2 bases and J by 0 bases, with 11 bases between them. Per the germline V gene, CDR1 is SQVTM and CDR2 is ANQGSEA. CDR3 length equals 14 residues. Here the CDR3 reads CSVESTGNSYEQYF. CDR3 coding DNA: TGCAGCGTTGAATCAACAGGTAACTCCTACGAGCAGTACTTC.

The table lists this clone with a few counts. The chain couples TRBV4-3 to TRBJ2-3, with TRBD2 as a possible D gene (5 bases). Germline V lookup: CDR1 LGHNA, CDR2 YSLEER. The CDR3 spans 17 residues. Between the trimmed V and J ends, which lost 4 bases and 0 bases, there was a span of 17 bases. CDR3: CASSPRRLATSTDTQYF. CDR3 in DNA: TGCGCCAGCAGCCCGAGGAGGCTAGCTACTAGCACAGATACGCAGTATTTT.

This clone has only a few counts. CDR3 DNA sequence: TGTGCCAGCAGCCCTCTGTGGGGCGGGAGTAGCTCCTACGAGCAGTACTTC. It specifies CASSPLWGGSSSYEQYF. The V gene is TRBV7-2, the J gene TRBJ2-7; TRBD2 aligns across 7 bases. The CDR3 totals 17 residues. Germline values: CDR1 SGHTA, CDR2 FQGNSA. With 5 bases clipped from V and 0 bases from J, the junction kept 13 bases outside the gene matches.

V is TRBV7-9 and J is TRBJ2-5; 8 nucleotides line up with TRBD2. V shed 2 bases and J 1 base; nucleotides not matched to a gene: 3. CDR1 and CDR2 (germline): SEHNR, FQNEAQ (reference sequence). The CDR3 totals 15 residues. DNA for the CDR3: TGTGCCAGCAGCTTACGCGGGAGGTCCCAAGAGACCCAGTACTTC. It is translated as CASSLRGRSQETQYF.

This rearrangement joins TRBV10-3 to TRBJ2-1; possible D gene TRBD2, 5 bases. The V end was cut by 4 bases, the J end by 7 bases, with 8 bases between. The CDR3 is 12 residues long. The germline V gene encodes CDR1 ENHRY and CDR2 SYGVKD. The CDR3 nucleotides are TGTGCCATCAGTGTCCCGGGAAATGAGCAGTTCTTC. It codes for CAISVPGNEQFF.

This chain links TRBV5-6 with TRBJ1-6; TRBD1 might be the D (6 bases). CDR3 length: 15 residues. The V end lost 5 bases, the J end lost 11 bases, and 20 bases lay between the germline ends. Looked up from germline, CDR1 is SGHDT and CDR2 is YYEEEE. Here the CDR3 reads CASRSGTTVLTPLHF. The CDR3 bases are TGTGCCAGCAGATCCGGGACAACGGTACTAACACCCCTCCACTTT. Based on the CDR3 plus reference TRBV5-6 and TRBJ1-6, the full variable domain is DAGVTQSPTHLIKTRGQQVTLRCSPKSGHDTVSWYQQALGQGPQFIFQYYEEEERQRGNFPDRFSGHQFPNYSSELNVNALLLGDSALYLCASRSGTTVLTPLHFGNGTRLTVT.

The CDR3 region is CASSVEGGPETQYF. Here the CDR3 DNA reads TGTGCCAGCAGCGTAGAGGGGGGGCCGGAGACCCAGTACTTC. The chain recombines TRBV9 with TRBJ2-5, with a weak D call TRBD2 (7 bases). V was clipped by 0 bases and J by 5 bases, with 11 bases between them. The CDR3 extends over 14 amino acids. The germline V gene encodes CDR1 SGDLS and CDR2 YYNGEE.